These 2 T cell receptor beta chains were sequenced from one sample in a study of CD8+ T cells in alopecia areata. The sequencing template was cDNA reverse transcribed from extracted RNA. The method was immunoSEQ multiplex PCR; TCRdb's version includes in-frame clones alone and lacks a portion of them. Seen here are roughly 150,000 clones, around 86% observed once, and the top ten hold about 15%. Specimen: CD8+ T cells sorted from blood, collected at week 0. The receptors come from a human donor with alopecia areata.

The V gene is TRBV6-5, the J gene TRBJ2-1, with D unresolved. Germline V gene lookup returns CDR1 MNHEY and CDR2 SVGAGI. The CDR3 extends over 12 amino acids. V shed 6 bases and J shed 6 bases, with 9 bases lying between them. The CDR3 nucleotides read TGTGCCAGCAGCCCCGGCACCAATGAGCAGTTCTTC. Its protein is CASSPGTNEQFF.

This clone was observed once. The rearrangement links TRBV5-1 to TRBJ2-1, with D hard to call. CDR3 length equals 11 residues. The germline CDR1 and CDR2 sequences are SGHRS and YFSETQ. V was trimmed by 2 bases and J by 5 bases, leaving 2 bases between them. The CDR3 protein is CASSFNNEQFF. Here the CDR3 DNA reads TGCGCCAGCAGCTTTAACAATGAGCAGTTCTTC. The complete variable domain, with remaining parts taken from reference TRBV5-1 and TRBJ2-1, reads KAGVTQTPRYLIKTRGQQVTLSCSPISGHRSVSWYQQTPGQGLQFLFEYFSETQRNKGNFPGRFSGRQFSNSRSEMNVSTLELGDSALYLCASSFNNEQFFGPGTRLTVL.